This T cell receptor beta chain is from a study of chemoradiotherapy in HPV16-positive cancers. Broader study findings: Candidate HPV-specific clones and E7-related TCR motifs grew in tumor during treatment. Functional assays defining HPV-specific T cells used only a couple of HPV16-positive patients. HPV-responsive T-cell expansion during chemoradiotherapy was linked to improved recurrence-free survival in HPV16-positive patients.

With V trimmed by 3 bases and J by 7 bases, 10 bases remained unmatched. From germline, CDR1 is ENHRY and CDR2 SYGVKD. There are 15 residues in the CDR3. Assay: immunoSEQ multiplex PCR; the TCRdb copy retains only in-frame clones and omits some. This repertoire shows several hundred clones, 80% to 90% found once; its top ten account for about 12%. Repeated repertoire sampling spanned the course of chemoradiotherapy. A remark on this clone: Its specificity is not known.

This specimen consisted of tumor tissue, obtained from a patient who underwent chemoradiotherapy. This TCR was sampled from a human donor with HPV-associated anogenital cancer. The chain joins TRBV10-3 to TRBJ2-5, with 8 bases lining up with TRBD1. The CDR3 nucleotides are TGTGCCATCAGTGAACACGGACAGGGCGGCGGGACCCAGTACTTC. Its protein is CAISEHGQGGGTQYF.